This TCR beta chain was found in a study of blood T cell repertoires in COVID-19. V lost 0 bases to trimming and J lost 8 bases, with 16 bases between them. The germline gives CDR1 LNHNV, CDR2 YYDKDF (reference sequence). CDR3 length equals 16 residues. Clones were sequenced by immunoSEQ multiplex PCR, and TCRdb holds only the in-frame ones, with some missing. The data hold 95,000 to 150,000 clones, with 65% to 85% observed a single time. The V gene is TRBV15, the J gene TRBJ1-4; tentatively, D is TRBD1 (5 bases). Material for sequencing was PBMCs or T cells enriched from blood (not recorded which). The origin of this receptor is a woman in her twenties or thirties who had recovered from COVID-19. The CDR3 region is CATSRDETGREEKLFF. The CDR3 region has the DNA TGTGCCACCAGCAGAGACGAAACCGGCAGGGAAGAAAAACTGTTTTTT.